The 20 T cell receptor beta chains below come from one sample, sequenced in a study of blood T cells in healthy people across ages. Using a J-beta primer mix together with a sample-barcoded 5' primer, a second PCR was run for roughly 7 to 11 cycles. In TCRdb, the 5' RACE reads were re-called with MiXCR into one record per CDR3 protein. The table has more than 900,000 distinct CDR3 sequences, approximately 25% seen once. The same data also contributed to another study, on T cells of mothers and their children.

The sequenced material came from blood. Source of these receptors: a girl aged 2 to 10 in good health.

This clonotype was counted a single time. In nucleotides, the CDR3 is TGCAGTGCTAGAGGGGCGAGGGCCCGAGCGTCCGAGCAGTACTTC. Translated, it gives CSARGARARASEQYF. This chain uses TRBV20-1 with TRBJ2-5; D possibly corresponds to TRBD2 (5 bases). The J call may be wrong; the DNA end is better matched by TRBJ2-7. CDR3 length: 15 residues. Germline CDR1 is DFQATT and CDR2 is SNEGSKA (reference sequence).

V is TRBV6-1 and J is TRBJ2-1; 8 bases are shared with TRBD1. The CDR3 is 14 residues long. In germline, CDR1 is MNHNS, CDR2 SASEGT. V lost 4 bases to trimming and J lost 6 bases; unmatched junction nucleotides: 5. The CDR3 spells CASSGGQGFNEQFF. The CDR3 DNA reads TGTGCCAGCAGTGGAGGACAGGGCTTCAATGAGCAGTTCTTC.

This clonotype has a handful of counts. The chain joins TRBV20-1 to TRBJ1-4; maybe TRBD1 (5 bases). The germline V and J ends were trimmed by 0 bases and 6 bases, with 14 bases remaining between them. The CDR3 has 15 residues. Germline lookup yields CDR1 DFQATT and CDR2 SNEGSKA (reference sequence). CDR3 DNA sequence: TGCAGTGCTAGAGATGGGACCGGCGGTGATGAAAAACTGTTTTTT. It specifies CSARDGTGGDEKLFF.

The chain joins TRBV3-1 to TRBJ1-2; 8 nucleotides agree with TRBD1. Trimming took 1 base from V and 7 from J; bases not matched to a gene: 5. The germline gives CDR1 LGHDT, CDR2 YNNKEL (reference sequence). The CDR3 consists of 14 residues. DNA of the CDR3: TGTGCCAGCAGCCAAGGACAGGGGATGTCTGGCTACACCTTC. Encoded protein: CASSQGQGMSGYTF.

The chain has TRBV24-1 and TRBJ2-5; TRBD2 is a possible D gene (6 bases). Matching the DNA end better, TRBJ2-1 makes the J call doubtful. The CDR3 runs 17 residues. CDR1 KGHDR and CDR2 SFDVKD come from the germline V gene. CDR3 region: CATSDLGDLGTYNEQFF. The CDR3 region has the DNA TGTGCCACCAGTGATTTAGGGGACTTAGGGACCTACAATGAGCAGTTCTTC.

This chain uses TRBV10-3 with TRBJ2-5, with a tentative D call TRBD1 (5 bases). This CDR3 is built from 11 residues. V was cut by 8 bases and J by 6 bases, with 10 bases left in between. Germline-derived CDR1 and CDR2 are ENHRY and SYGVKD. CDR3 nucleotide sequence: TGTGCCATCTTGGACAACAAGACCCAGTACTTC. Amino acids: CAILDNKTQYF.

The chain is built from TRBV20-1 and TRBJ1-2; D might be TRBD1 (6 bases). The length of the CDR3 is 14 residues. Trimming removed 5 bases at V and 2 bases at J, with 15 bases between. Germline V gene lookup returns CDR1 DFQATT and CDR2 SNEGSKA (reference sequence). In DNA form, the CDR3 reads TGCAGTGCTCACCACGAGGGGGTAAACTATGGCTACACCTTC. It yields the protein CSAHHEGVNYGYTF.

This clonotype showed up just a few times. The CDR3, as DNA: TGTGCCAGCAGTAGAGAAGAGGGGGGCGCACCTGAAGCTTTCTTT. Its translation: CASSREEGGAPEAFF. This sequence joins TRBV7-3 and TRBJ1-1, with D possibly being TRBD1 (6 bases). V lost 6 bases to trimming and J lost 6 bases, with 20 bases between them. From germline, CDR1 is SGHTA and CDR2 FQGTGA. There are 15 residues in the CDR3.

The rearrangement joins TRBV6-5 to TRBJ2-7; D not resolved. The V end was cut by 2 bases, the J end by 0 bases, with 8 bases between. The CDR3 sequence is 14 residues long. CDR1 is MNHEY, CDR2 SVGAGI, per germline. The CDR3 bases are TGTGCCAGCAGTTACCGGCAGAGCTCCTACGAGCAGTACTTC. It specifies CASSYRQSSYEQYF.

The chain combines TRBV20-1 with TRBJ2-5, with a possible D match to TRBD2 (5 bases). From germline, CDR1 is DFQATT and CDR2 SNEGSKA (reference sequence). V lost 2 bases to trimming and J lost 2 bases, with 15 bases between them. The CDR3 has 15 residues. The CDR3 here is CSARLGLSIQETQYF. CDR3 DNA: TGCAGTGCTAGACTTGGACTGTCGATACAAGAGACCCAGTACTTC.

The chain uses TRBV6-6 and TRBJ2-3; no reliable D call. V was cut by 6 bases and J by 2 bases, with 9 bases left in between. This CDR3 has 13 amino acids. Germline lookup yields CDR1 MNHNY and CDR2 SVGAGI (reference sequence). The chain's CDR3 is CASSPTFTDTQYF. The CDR3 DNA follows: TGTGCCAGCAGCCCCACCTTCACAGATACGCAGTATTTT.

This clonotype showed up just a few times. J is TRBJ1-5 and V is TRBV7-2, with TRBD1 as a possible D gene (6 bases). From germline, CDR1 is SGHTA and CDR2 FQGNSA. Between the trimmed V and J ends, which lost 4 bases and 9 bases, there was a span of 19 bases. This CDR3 is built from 15 residues. CDR3 protein: CASSSEGGGRAPQHF. CDR3 bases: TGTGCCAGCAGCTCCGAGGGGGGAGGGCGGGCGCCCCAGCATTTT.

The CDR3 bases are TGTGCCAGCAGATTATCAGCCCCACCAGCGGGAGGAGCAGATACGCAGTATTTT. Translating gives CASRLSAPPAGGADTQYF. V usage is TRBV7-3 and J usage is TRBJ2-3; 9 nucleotides agree with TRBD2. Germline V gene lookup returns CDR1 SGHTA and CDR2 FQGTGA. V was pared by 6 bases and J by 4 bases, with 17 bases of the junction left unmatched. This CDR3 is built from 18 residues.

This clonotype was picked up a small number of times. This chain connects TRBV29-1 to TRBJ1-2, with D perhaps TRBD1 (6 bases). V lost 0 bases and J lost 5, with 10 bases in between. This CDR3 comprises 13 residues. The germline gives CDR1 SQVTM, CDR2 ANQGSEA. CDR3 residues: CSVEDRGLYGYTF. In DNA form, the CDR3 reads TGCAGCGTTGAAGACAGGGGACTTTATGGCTACACCTTC.

Only a few counts were recorded for this clonotype. The V and J genes are TRBV12-3 or TRBV12-4 and TRBJ2-3; D ambiguous. With 8 bases removed from V and 2 bases from J, the gap between germline ends came to 5 bases. This CDR3 has 11 residues. CDR3 protein: CASLSTDTQYF. DNA for the CDR3: TGTGCCAGCTTATCCACAGATACGCAGTATTTT.

This chain connects TRBV5-1 to TRBJ1-1; TRBD1 matches at 7 bases. J lost 6 bases, V lost 5 bases, and 10 bases had no gene match. There are 14 residues in the CDR3. The V gene's germline CDR1 is SGHRS and CDR2 YFSETQ. CDR3 loop: CASSLTGQAPEAFF. The CDR3 DNA reads TGCGCCAGCAGTCTCACCGGACAGGCCCCTGAAGCTTTCTTT.

In its sample, this clonotype was seen a few times. The chain couples TRBV29-1 to TRBJ1-4; D is undetermined. In germline, CDR1 is SQVTM, CDR2 ANQGSEA. CDR3 length equals 12 residues. With 6 bases removed from V and 5 bases from J, the gap between germline ends came to 10 bases. In DNA, the CDR3 is TGCAGCGTCCTTGGGTCGAATGAAAAACTGTTTTTT. It is translated as CSVLGSNEKLFF. Full variable domain (remainder filled in from reference TRBV29-1 and TRBJ1-4): SAVISQKPSRDICQRGTSLTIQCQVDSQVTMMFWYRQQPGQSLTLIATANQGSEATYESGFVIDKFPISRPNLTFSTLTVSNMSPEDSSIYLCSVLGSNEKLFFGSGTQLSVL.

This clonotype appeared a few times. The chain employs TRBV24-1 and TRBJ1-3; tentative D call: TRBD1 (5 bases). The CDR3 is 14 amino acids. From germline, CDR1 is KGHDR and CDR2 SFDVKD. V shed 5 bases and J shed 8 bases, with 15 bases lying between them. The CDR3 region has the DNA TGTGCCACCAGTGTCGTGCGACAGTTTGACACCATATATTTT. It yields the protein CATSVVRQFDTIYF.

The chain couples TRBV13 to TRBJ2-7, with TRBD2 identical over 11 bases. CDR1 and CDR2 from the germline V gene are PRHDT and FYEKMQ (reference sequence). The ends lost 0 bases at V and 6 bases at J; junction bases unmatched: 4. The length of the CDR3 is 15 residues. This chain's CDR3 is CASSLGLAGVSEQYF. CDR3 sequence (DNA): TGTGCCAGCAGCTTAGGACTAGCGGGAGTGAGCGAGCAGTACTTC.

The V call is TRBV5-6, the J call TRBJ1-4, with D perhaps matching TRBD1 (6 bases). The germline V and J ends were trimmed by 4 bases and 6 bases, with 16 bases remaining between them. CDR1 is SGHDT and CDR2 is YYEEEE in the germline V gene. The CDR3 is 15 amino acids. The CDR3 loop is CASSPPGTSHEKLFF. CDR3 nucleotide sequence: TGTGCCAGCAGCCCCCCCGGGACAAGTCATGAAAAACTGTTTTTT.